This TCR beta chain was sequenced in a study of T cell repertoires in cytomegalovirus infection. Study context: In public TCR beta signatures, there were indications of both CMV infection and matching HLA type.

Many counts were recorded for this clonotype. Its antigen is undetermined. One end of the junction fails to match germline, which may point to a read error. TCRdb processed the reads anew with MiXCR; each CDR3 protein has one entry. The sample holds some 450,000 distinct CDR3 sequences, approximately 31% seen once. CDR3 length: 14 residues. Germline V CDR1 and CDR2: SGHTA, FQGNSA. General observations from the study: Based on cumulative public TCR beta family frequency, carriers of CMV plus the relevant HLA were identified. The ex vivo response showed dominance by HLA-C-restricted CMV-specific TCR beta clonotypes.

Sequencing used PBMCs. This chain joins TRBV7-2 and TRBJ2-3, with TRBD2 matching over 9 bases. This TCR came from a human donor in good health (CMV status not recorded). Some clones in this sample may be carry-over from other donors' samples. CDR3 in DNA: TGTGCCAGCAGCTTCGGGACTAGCATAGATACGCAGTATTTT. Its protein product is CASSFGTSIDTQYF.